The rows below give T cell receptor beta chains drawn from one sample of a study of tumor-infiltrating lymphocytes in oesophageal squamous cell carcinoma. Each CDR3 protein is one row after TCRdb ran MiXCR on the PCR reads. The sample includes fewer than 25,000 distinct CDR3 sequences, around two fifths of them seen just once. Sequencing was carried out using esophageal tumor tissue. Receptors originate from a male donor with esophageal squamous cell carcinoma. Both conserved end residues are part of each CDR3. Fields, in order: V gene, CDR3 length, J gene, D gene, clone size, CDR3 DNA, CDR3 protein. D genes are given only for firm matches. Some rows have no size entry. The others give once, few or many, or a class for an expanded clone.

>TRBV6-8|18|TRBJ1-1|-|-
TGTGCCAGCAGTCCGCCCGGACAGTACGCTCTTTCGGACACTGAAGCTTTCTTT
CASSPPGQYALSDTEAFF
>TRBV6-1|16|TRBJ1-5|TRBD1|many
TGTGCCAGCAGAGAGGGACAGGGGGGTGGCAATCAGCCCCAGCATTTT
CASREGQGGGNQPQHF
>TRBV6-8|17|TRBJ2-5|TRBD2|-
TGTGCCAGCAGTTACGGACTAGCGGGAGGGCCTGTTGAGACCCAGTACTTC
CASSYGLAGGPVETQYF
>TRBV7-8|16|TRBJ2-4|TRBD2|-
TGTGCCAGCAGCCCTGAGGGGGGACTAGCGGCCAGGAAGCAGTACTTC
CASSPEGGLAARKQYF
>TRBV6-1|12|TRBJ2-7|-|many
TGTGCCAGCAGAAGAGGGGAGTCCGAGCAGTACTTC
CASRRGESEQYF
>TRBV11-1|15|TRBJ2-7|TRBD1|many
TGTGCCAGCAGTGACAGGGGTATAGGGGTCTACGAGCAGTACTTC
CASSDRGIGVYEQYF
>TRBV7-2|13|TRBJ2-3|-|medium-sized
TGTGCCAGCAGAGAAGACAACACAGATACGCAGTATTTT
CASREDNTDTQYF
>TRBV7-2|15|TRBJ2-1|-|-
TGTGCCAGCAGCAACACTCGCGTCTCCTACAATGAGCAGTTCTTC
CASSNTRVSYNEQFF
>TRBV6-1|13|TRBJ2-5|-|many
TGTGCCAGCAGAGCCTCGATCCAAGAGACCCAGTACTTC
CASRASIQETQYF
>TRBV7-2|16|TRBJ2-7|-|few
TGTGCCAGCAGCCTCGGGCGCGTAAATACTATCTACGAGCAGTACTTC
CASSLGRVNTIYEQYF
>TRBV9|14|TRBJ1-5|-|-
TGTGCCAGCAGCGTTGATGATAGCAATCAGCCCCAGCATTTT
CASSVDDSNQPQHF
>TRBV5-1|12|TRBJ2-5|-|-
TGCGCCAGCAGCTTTAGAGACAATGAGCAGTACTTC
CASSFRDNEQYF